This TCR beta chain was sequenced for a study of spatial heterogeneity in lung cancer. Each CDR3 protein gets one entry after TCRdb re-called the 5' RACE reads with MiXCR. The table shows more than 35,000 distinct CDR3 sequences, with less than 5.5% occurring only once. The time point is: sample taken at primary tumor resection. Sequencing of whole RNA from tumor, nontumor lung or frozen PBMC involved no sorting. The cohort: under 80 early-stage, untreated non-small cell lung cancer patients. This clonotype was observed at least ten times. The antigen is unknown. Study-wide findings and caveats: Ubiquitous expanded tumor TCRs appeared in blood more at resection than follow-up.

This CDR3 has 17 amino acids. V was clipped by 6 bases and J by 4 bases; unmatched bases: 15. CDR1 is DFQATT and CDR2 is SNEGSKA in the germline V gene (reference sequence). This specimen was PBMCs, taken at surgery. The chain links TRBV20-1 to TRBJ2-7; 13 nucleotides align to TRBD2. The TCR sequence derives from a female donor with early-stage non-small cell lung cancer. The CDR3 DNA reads TGCAGTGCCACTCCAACGACTAGCGGGGGGCCAGGGTACGAGCAGTACTTC. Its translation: CSATPTTSGGPGYEQYF.